Listed below are T cell receptor beta chains from one sample, sequenced in a study of blood T cell repertoires in COVID-19. Some clones are missing from TCRdb's copy, which holds only in-frame ones; the method was immunoSEQ multiplex PCR. The sample yields 200,000 to 250,000 clones, 85% to 90% seen once. Source material: peripheral blood. The receptors derive from a woman in her fifties or sixties with acute or convalescent COVID-19. The CDR3 runs from the conserved cysteine through the conserved F or W. D genes are given only for firm matches. Not every row has a clone size; where given, it reads once, few, many or a size class.

clone size,J gene,V gene,D gene,CDR3 protein,CDR3 DNA
NA,TRBJ2-1,TRBV7-2,TRBD2,CASSLVSSGSRNEQFF,TGTGCCAGCAGCTTAGTGTCTAGCGGGAGCCGAAATGAGCAGTTCTTC
NA,TRBJ1-2,TRBV19,TRBD1,CASRDRMEGYTF,TGTGCCAGTAGGGACAGGATGGAGGGCTACACCTTC
NA,TRBJ2-1,TRBV11-2,NA,CASSRGNSYNEQFF,TGTGCCAGCAGCCGCGGGAACAGCTACAATGAGCAGTTCTTC
NA,TRBJ2-2,TRBV2,NA,CASSFNPFANTGELFF,TGTGCCAGCAGCTTTAATCCGTTCGCGAACACCGGGGAGCTGTTTTTT
NA,TRBJ1-1,TRBV5-5,NA,CASSLGTGGSTEAFF,TGTGCCAGCAGCCTCGGGACTGGAGGGAGCACTGAAGCTTTCTTT
NA,TRBJ2-5,TRBV11-3,TRBD2,CASSPGGDQETQYF,TGTGCCAGCAGCCCCGGGGGGGATCAAGAGACCCAGTACTTC
NA,TRBJ1-1,TRBV27,TRBD1,CASSFDDRVTEAFF,TGTGCCAGCAGTTTCGACGACAGGGTCACTGAAGCTTTCTTT
NA,TRBJ2-2,TRBV5-1,TRBD2,CASSLASGGAGELFF,TGCGCCAGCAGCTTGGCTAGCGGGGGAGCCGGGGAGCTGTTTTTT
once,TRBJ2-7,TRBV6-5,NA,CASRGTPVSYEQYF,TGTGCCAGCAGGGGGACTCCAGTCTCCTACGAGCAGTACTTC
NA,TRBJ2-1,TRBV7-2,NA,CASSPRTHEQFF,TGTGCCAGCAGCCCCCGGACACATGAGCAGTTCTTC
NA,TRBJ1-1,TRBV11-2,NA,CASSLYRGNTEAFF,TGTGCCAGCAGCTTATATAGGGGGAACACTGAAGCTTTCTTT
NA,TRBJ1-2,TRBV9,NA,CASSVEAVGNYGYTF,TGTGCCAGCAGCGTAGAGGCGGTAGGAAACTATGGCTACACCTTC
once,TRBJ2-7,TRBV7-2,NA,CASSSYQDYEQYF,TGTGCCAGCAGCTCGTACCAGGACTACGAGCAGTACTTC
once,TRBJ2-5,TRBV12-3/TRBV12-4,NA,CASSSGRGETQYF,TGTGCCAGCAGTTCCGGGAGAGGAGAGACCCAGTACTTC
NA,TRBJ2-1,TRBV7-9,TRBD2,CASSSSGFYNEQFF,TGTGCCAGCAGCTCTAGCGGATTCTACAATGAGCAGTTCTTC
NA,TRBJ2-2,TRBV2,TRBD2,CASSASGGLRGELFF,TGTGCCAGCAGTGCTAGCGGGGGCCTTCGGGGGGAGCTGTTTTTT
NA,TRBJ2-5,TRBV9,TRBD2,CASSVGGGEKTQYF,TGTGCCAGCAGCGTCGGGGGAGGGGAGAAGACCCAGTACTTC
NA,TRBJ2-5,TRBV6-6,NA,CASRVGVLVPETQYF,TGTGCCAGCAGGGTCGGAGTTTTGGTGCCAGAGACCCAGTACTTC
NA,TRBJ1-4,TRBV7-2,TRBD1,CASSLGQVFSGEKLFF,TGTGCCAGCAGCCTTGGACAGGTCTTCTCGGGTGAAAAACTGTTTTTT
NA,TRBJ1-6,TRBV10-3,TRBD1,CAISEQQGSGSPLHF,TGTGCCATCAGTGAGCAACAGGGGTCCGGGTCACCCCTCCACTTT
NA,TRBJ1-1,TRBV7-6,TRBD1,CASSSTDRATEAFF,TGTGCCAGCAGCTCGACGGACAGGGCCACTGAAGCTTTCTTT
NA,TRBJ1-1,TRBV6-5,NA,CASSYSRENTEAFF,TGTGCCAGCAGTTACTCGAGAGAGAACACTGAAGCTTTCTTT
NA,TRBJ2-5,TRBV30,TRBD1,CAWTLTGVETQYF,TGTGCCTGGACTCTGACAGGGGTGGAGACCCAGTACTTC
NA,TRBJ2-7,TRBV4-1,NA,CASSQPAGYEQYF,TGCGCCAGCAGCCAACCAGCGGGTTACGAGCAGTACTTC
NA,TRBJ2-1,TRBV7-6,NA,CASSLAWAQQDHNEQFF,TGTGCCAGCAGCTTAGCGTGGGCCCAACAAGACCACAATGAGCAGTTCTTC
NA,TRBJ2-2,TRBV24-1,TRBD1,CATSDQRQGSTGELFF,TGTGCCACCAGTGATCAAAGACAGGGGAGCACCGGGGAGCTGTTTTTT
NA,TRBJ2-7,TRBV29-1,NA,CSALRAESEQYF,TGCAGCGCTTTGAGGGCGGAGAGCGAGCAGTACTTC
NA,TRBJ1-6,TRBV7-9,NA,CASSPQGNNSPLHF,TGTGCCAGCAGCCCACAGGGAAATAATTCACCCCTCCACTTT
NA,TRBJ1-2,TRBV2,TRBD1,CASSEAGGGERYGYTF,TGTGCCAGCAGTGAAGCAGGGGGCGGGGAACGCTATGGCTACACCTTC
NA,TRBJ2-3,TRBV11-3,TRBD2,CASSLGLAGATGTDTQYF,TGTGCCAGCAGCTTAGGACTAGCGGGGGCCACCGGCACAGATACGCAGTATTTT
NA,TRBJ1-3,TRBV19,TRBD1,CASSAPITGAGNTIYF,TGTGCCAGTAGTGCGCCCATTACAGGGGCTGGAAACACCATATATTTT
NA,TRBJ2-5,TRBV6-6,NA,CASSYSTQETQYF,TGTGCCAGCAGTTACTCGACTCAAGAGACCCAGTACTTC
NA,TRBJ2-2,TRBV29-1,NA,CSVARHANTGELFF,TGCAGCGTTGCCAGACACGCGAACACCGGGGAGCTGTTTTTT
NA,TRBJ2-3,TRBV3-1/TRBV3-2,TRBD2,CASSQEGSGSPDTQYF,TGTGCCAGCAGCCAAGAGGGTAGCGGGAGCCCAGATACGCAGTATTTT
NA,TRBJ1-3,TRBV18,NA,CASSPYSSSGNTIYF,TGTGCCAGCTCACCTTACTCTAGCTCTGGAAACACCATATATTTT
NA,TRBJ2-7,TRBV6-5,NA,CASSSFRLEQYF,TGTGCCAGCAGTTCGTTTCGTCTCGAGCAGTACTTC
NA,TRBJ1-1,TRBV7-3,TRBD1,CASSYRQGVGNTEAFF,TGTGCCAGCAGCTACCGACAGGGGGTGGGGAACACTGAAGCTTTCTTT
NA,TRBJ2-7,TRBV11-2,TRBD1,CASSRPTGTASYEQYF,TGTGCCAGCAGCCGTCCTACCGGGACAGCTTCCTACGAGCAGTACTTC
NA,TRBJ2-2,TRBV28,TRBD2,CASSPSGISGELFF,TGTGCCAGCAGTCCTAGCGGGATTAGCGGGGAGCTGTTTTTT
NA,TRBJ1-5,TRBV4-1,NA,CASSQARGNQPQHF,TGCGCCAGCAGCCAAGCCCGGGGGAATCAGCCCCAGCATTTT
few,TRBJ1-2,TRBV7-9,NA,CASSSREYGYTF,TGTGCCAGCAGCTCCCGAGAGTATGGCTACACCTTC
NA,TRBJ1-2,TRBV6-5,TRBD1,CASSYRQDRSYGYTF,TGTGCCAGCAGTTATCGACAGGACAGGTCCTATGGCTACACCTTC
once,TRBJ2-1,TRBV19,TRBD2,CASSLTSGSYDEQFF,TGTGCCAGTAGTCTGACTAGCGGGTCCTACGATGAGCAGTTCTTC
NA,TRBJ2-7,TRBV18,NA,CASSPTGNPYEQYF,TGTGCCAGCTCACCTACAGGGAACCCCTACGAGCAGTACTTC
once,TRBJ2-6,TRBV9,TRBD1,CASSEHRDRGLAGANVLTF,TGTGCCAGCAGCGAGCACCGGGACAGGGGTTTGGCTGGGGCCAACGTCCTGACTTTC
NA,TRBJ2-7,TRBV20-1,NA,CSASRGSYEQYF,TGCAGTGCTAGTCGGGGATCTTACGAGCAGTACTTC
NA,TRBJ2-3,TRBV7-3,TRBD1,CASSQGQGATDTQYF,TGTGCCAGCAGCCAGGGACAGGGGGCCACAGATACGCAGTATTTT
NA,TRBJ2-1,TRBV9,NA,CASSVFGGTSYNEQFF,TGTGCCAGCAGCGTATTCGGTGGGACTTCCTACAATGAGCAGTTCTTC
NA,TRBJ1-1,TRBV9,NA,CASSPSSGHYTEAFF,TGTGCCAGCAGCCCCTCTTCGGGACACTACACTGAAGCTTTCTTT
NA,TRBJ2-1,TRBV6-5,TRBD1,CASNSGQGAQQFF,TGTGCCAGCAATTCAGGACAGGGAGCTCAGCAGTTCTTC
NA,TRBJ1-2,TRBV30,NA,CAWSEGGGYTF,TGTGCCTGGAGTGAGGGAGGTGGATACACCTTC
NA,TRBJ2-2,TRBV9,NA,CASSVAGGSNTGELFF,TGTGCCAGCAGCGTAGCAGGGGGGTCGAACACCGGGGAGCTGTTTTTT
NA,TRBJ1-2,TRBV27,TRBD1,CASSTGGLGYTF,TGTGCCAGCAGTACAGGGGGTCTTGGCTACACCTTC
NA,TRBJ1-1,TRBV29-1,NA,CSASRENTEAFF,TGCAGCGCCAGCAGGGAGAACACTGAAGCTTTCTTT
NA,TRBJ2-7,TRBV12-3/TRBV12-4,TRBD1,CASNPGTGYEQYF,TGTGCCAGCAACCCTGGGACAGGCTACGAGCAGTACTTC
NA,TRBJ2-7,TRBV29-1,TRBD2,CSAWGLPSSKNEQYF,TGCAGCGCCTGGGGACTACCGAGTTCGAAGAACGAGCAGTACTTC
NA,TRBJ2-3,TRBV5-5,NA,CASSRRGLTDTQYF,TGTGCCAGCAGCCGGCGGGGATTGACAGATACGCAGTATTTT
NA,TRBJ2-7,TRBV10-3,TRBD1,CAISGQGAVYEQYF,TGTGCCATCAGTGGACAGGGGGCAGTCTACGAGCAGTACTTC